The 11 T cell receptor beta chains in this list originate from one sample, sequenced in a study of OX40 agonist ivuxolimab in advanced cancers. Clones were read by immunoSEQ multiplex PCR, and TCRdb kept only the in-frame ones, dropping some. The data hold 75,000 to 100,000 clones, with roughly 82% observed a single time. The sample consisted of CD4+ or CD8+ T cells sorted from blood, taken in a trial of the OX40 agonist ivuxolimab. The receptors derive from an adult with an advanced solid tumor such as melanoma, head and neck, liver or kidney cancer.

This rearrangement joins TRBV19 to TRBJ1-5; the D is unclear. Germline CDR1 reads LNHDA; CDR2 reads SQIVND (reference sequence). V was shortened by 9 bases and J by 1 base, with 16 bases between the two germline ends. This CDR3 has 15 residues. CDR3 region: CASADLRVSNQPQHF. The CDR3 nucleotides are TGTGCCAGCGCCGACCTGCGGGTGAGCAATCAGCCCCAGCATTTT.

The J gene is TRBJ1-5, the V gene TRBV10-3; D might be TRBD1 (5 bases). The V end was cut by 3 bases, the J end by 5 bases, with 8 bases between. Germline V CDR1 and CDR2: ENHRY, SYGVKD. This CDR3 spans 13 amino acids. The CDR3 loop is CAISDRVDQPQHF. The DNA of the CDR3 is TGTGCCATCAGTGACAGGGTCGATCAGCCCCAGCATTTT.

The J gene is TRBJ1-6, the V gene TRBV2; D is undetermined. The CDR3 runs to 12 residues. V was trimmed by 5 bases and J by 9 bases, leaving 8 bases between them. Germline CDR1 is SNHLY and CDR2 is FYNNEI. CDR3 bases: TGTGCCAGCAGTCCATGGGGTTCACCCCTCCACTTT. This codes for CASSPWGSPLHF.

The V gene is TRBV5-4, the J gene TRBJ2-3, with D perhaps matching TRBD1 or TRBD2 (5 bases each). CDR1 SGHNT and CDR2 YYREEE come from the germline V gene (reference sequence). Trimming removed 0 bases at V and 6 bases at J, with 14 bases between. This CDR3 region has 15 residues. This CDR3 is CASSLGWDGVDTQYF. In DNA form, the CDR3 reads TGTGCCAGCAGCTTGGGATGGGACGGGGTGGATACGCAGTATTTT.

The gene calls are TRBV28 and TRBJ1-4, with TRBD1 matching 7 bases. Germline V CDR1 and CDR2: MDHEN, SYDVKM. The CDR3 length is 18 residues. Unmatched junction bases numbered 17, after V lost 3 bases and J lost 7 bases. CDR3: CASSFIPMRGQPGEKLFF. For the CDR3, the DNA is TGTGCCAGCAGTTTTATCCCAATGAGGGGACAGCCCGGTGAAAAACTGTTTTTT.

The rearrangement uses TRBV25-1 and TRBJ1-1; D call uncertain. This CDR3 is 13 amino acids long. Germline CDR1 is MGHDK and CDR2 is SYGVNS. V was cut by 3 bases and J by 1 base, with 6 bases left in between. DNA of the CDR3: TGTGCCAGCAGTGAGTTGGGGAACACTGAAGCTTTCTTT. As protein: CASSELGNTEAFF.

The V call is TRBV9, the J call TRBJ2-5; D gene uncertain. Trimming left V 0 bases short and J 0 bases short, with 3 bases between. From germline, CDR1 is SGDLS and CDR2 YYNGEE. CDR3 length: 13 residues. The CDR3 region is CASSVGYQETQYF. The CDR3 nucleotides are TGTGCCAGCAGCGTAGGTTACCAAGAGACCCAGTACTTC.

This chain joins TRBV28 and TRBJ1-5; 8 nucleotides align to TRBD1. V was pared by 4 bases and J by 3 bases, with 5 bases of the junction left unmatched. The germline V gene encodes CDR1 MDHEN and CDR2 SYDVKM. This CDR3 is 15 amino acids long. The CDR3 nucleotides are TGTGCCAGCAGTTCAGCGACAGGGGCCAATCAGCCCCAGCATTTT. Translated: CASSSATGANQPQHF.

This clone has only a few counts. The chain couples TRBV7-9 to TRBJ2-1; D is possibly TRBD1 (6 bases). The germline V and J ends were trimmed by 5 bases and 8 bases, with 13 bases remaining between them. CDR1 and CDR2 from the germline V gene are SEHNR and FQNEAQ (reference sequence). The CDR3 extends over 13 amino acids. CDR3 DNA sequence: TGTGCCAGCAGCAGACAGCCAGGGGATGAGCAGTTCTTC. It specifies CASSRQPGDEQFF.

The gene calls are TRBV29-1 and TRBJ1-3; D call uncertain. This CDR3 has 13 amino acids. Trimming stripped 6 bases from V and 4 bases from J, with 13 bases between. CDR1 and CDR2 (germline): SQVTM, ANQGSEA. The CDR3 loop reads CSVDLEQGNTIYF. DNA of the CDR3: TGCAGCGTCGATTTAGAACAGGGAAACACCATATATTTT.

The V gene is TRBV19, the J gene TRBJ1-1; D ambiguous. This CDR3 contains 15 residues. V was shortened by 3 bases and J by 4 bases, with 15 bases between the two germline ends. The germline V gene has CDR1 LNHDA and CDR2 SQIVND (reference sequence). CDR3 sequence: CASSIDFPGSTEAFF. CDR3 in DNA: TGTGCCAGTAGTATTGACTTTCCGGGGAGCACTGAAGCTTTCTTT. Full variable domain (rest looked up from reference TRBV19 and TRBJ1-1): DGGITQSPKYLFRKEGQNVTLSCEQNLNHDAMYWYRQDPGQGLRLIYYSQIVNDFQKGDIAEGYSVSREKKESFPLTVTSAQKNPTAFYLCASSIDFPGSTEAFFGQGTRLTVV.